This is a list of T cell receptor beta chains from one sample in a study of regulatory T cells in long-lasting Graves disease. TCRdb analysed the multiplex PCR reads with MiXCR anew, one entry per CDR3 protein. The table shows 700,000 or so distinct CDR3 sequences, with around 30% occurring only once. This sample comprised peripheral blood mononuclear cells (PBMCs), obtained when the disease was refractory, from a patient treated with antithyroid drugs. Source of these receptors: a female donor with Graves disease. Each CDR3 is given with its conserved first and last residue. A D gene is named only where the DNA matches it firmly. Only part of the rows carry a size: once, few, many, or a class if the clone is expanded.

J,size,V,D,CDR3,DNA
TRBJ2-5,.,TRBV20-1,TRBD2,CSASHTSGRWYQETQYF,TGCAGTGCTAGTCACACTAGCGGGAGATGGTACCAAGAGACCCAGTACTTC
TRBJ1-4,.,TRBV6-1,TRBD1,CASSLQQGANEKLFF,TGTGCCAGCAGTCTGCAACAGGGGGCTAATGAAAAACTGTTTTTT
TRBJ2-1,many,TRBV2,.,CASSISLSSGNTYNEQFF,TGTGCCAGCAGTATAAGCCTTTCCTCAGGGAACACCTACAATGAGCAGTTCTTC
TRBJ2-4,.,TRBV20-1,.,CSARVQAKNIQYF,TGCAGTGCTAGAGTACAGGCCAAAAACATTCAGTACTTC
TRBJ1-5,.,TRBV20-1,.,CSARVGDSNQPQHF,TGCAGTGCTAGAGTGGGAGATAGCAATCAGCCCCAGCATTTT
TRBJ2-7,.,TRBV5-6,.,CASSLWGQTYEQYF,TGTGCCAGCAGCTTGTGGGGACAAACTTACGAGCAGTACTTC
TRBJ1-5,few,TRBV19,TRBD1,CASSTGQGTQPQHF,TGTGCCAGTAGTACCGGACAGGGAACTCAGCCCCAGCATTTT
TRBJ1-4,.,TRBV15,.,CATSRDFKTTHEKLFF,TGTGCCACCAGCAGAGATTTTAAGACGACCCATGAAAAACTGTTTTTT
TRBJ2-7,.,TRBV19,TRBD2,CASREGGIPYEQYF,TGTGCCAGTAGAGAGGGAGGGATCCCCTACGAGCAGTACTTC
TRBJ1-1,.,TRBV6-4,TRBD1,CASTTRDRGYTKAFF,TGTGCCAGCACCACCCGGGACAGGGGTTACACTAAAGCTTTCTTT
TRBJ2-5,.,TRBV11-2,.,CASSLLRTVIQETQYF,TGTGCCAGCAGCTTACTAAGGACCGTAATTCAAGAGACCCAGTACTTC
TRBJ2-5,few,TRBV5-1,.,CASSADGLGQETQYF,TGCGCCAGCAGCGCGGACGGCCTGGGACAAGAGACCCAGTACTTC
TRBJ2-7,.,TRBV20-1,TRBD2,CSANAGRSYEQYF,TGCAGTGCGAATGCCGGGAGGTCCTACGAGCAGTACTTC
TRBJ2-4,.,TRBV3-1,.,CASSQEGARRSIQYF,TGTGCCAGCAGCCAAGAAGGCGCCCGCAGGAGCATTCAGTACTTC